One sample yielded the 15 T cell receptor beta chains listed below, sequenced in a study of T cell changes during pregnancy in multiple sclerosis. Sequencing was performed with immunoSEQ multiplex PCR; in TCRdb, only in-frame clones are kept and a portion is missing. The sample holds about 110,000 clones, more than 85% seen once. The starting material was peripheral blood, obtained in the third trimester of pregnancy. The receptors here all came from a female donor with multiple sclerosis, enrolled in a pregnancy study.

V gene TRBV9 combines with J gene TRBJ2-3; 10 nucleotides align to TRBD2. The V segment lost 3 bases and the J segment 4 bases; nucleotides outside the gene matches: 5. This CDR3 contains 15 residues. Germline CDR1 reads SGDLS; CDR2 reads YYNGEE. Here the CDR3 reads CASSESGRGADTQYF. The CDR3 DNA follows: TGTGCCAGCAGCGAAAGCGGGAGGGGGGCAGATACGCAGTATTTT.

This chain's CDR3 is CASSFDRETDTQYF. The CDR3 region has the DNA TGTGCCAGCAGCTTCGACAGGGAGACAGATACGCAGTATTTT. This chain connects TRBV11-2 to TRBJ2-3; 7 nucleotides line up with TRBD1. CDR1 is SGHAT and CDR2 is FQNNGV in the germline V gene. This CDR3 is built from 14 residues. V was clipped by 3 bases and J by 3 bases; unmatched bases: 3.

The chain couples TRBV28 to TRBJ1-1; 10 bases agree with TRBD1. Germline assignment: CDR1 MDHEN and CDR2 SYDVKM. The CDR3 spans 16 residues. V lost 5 bases, J lost 5 bases, and 11 bases stayed unmatched. As DNA, the CDR3 is TGTGCCAGCAGTCCACAGGGACAGGGGAGTTATACTGAAGCTTTCTTT. Its protein product is CASSPQGQGSYTEAFF.

The chain combines TRBV7-8 with TRBJ2-7; tentative D call: TRBD1 (5 bases). The CDR3 length is 15 residues. Per the germline V gene, CDR1 is SGHVS and CDR2 is FQNEAQ. V was pared by 5 bases and J by 1 base, with 15 bases between. CDR3 sequence reads: CASSPQGKSSYEQYF. The CDR3, as DNA: TGTGCCAGCAGCCCTCAGGGAAAGAGTTCCTACGAGCAGTACTTC.

This clone was seen repeatedly, ten times or more. Other DNA sequences within the sample encode an identical CDR3. Here the CDR3 reads CASSLQGANYGYTF. In DNA form, the CDR3 reads TGTGCCAGCAGTCTCCAGGGGGCTAACTATGGCTACACCTTC. The chain joins TRBV27 to TRBJ1-2, with TRBD1 matching 7 bases. The V gene's germline CDR1 is MNHEY and CDR2 SMNVEV (reference sequence). The CDR3 is made up of 14 amino acids. J gave up 0 bases and V 5 bases, and 3 bases lay outside the gene matches.

Only one count was recorded for this clone. J is TRBJ2-3 and V is TRBV29-1, with 10 positions matching TRBD2. The CDR3 runs to 14 residues. The germline CDR1 and CDR2 sequences are SQVTM and ANQGSEA. With 6 bases clipped from V and 0 bases from J, the junction kept 3 bases outside the gene matches. CDR3 bases: TGCAGCGTCGGGACTAGCGTGAGCACAGATACGCAGTATTTT. Its translation is CSVGTSVSTDTQYF.

The chain combines TRBV20-1 with TRBJ2-7; D remains ambiguous. CDR3 length: 10 amino acids. V was pared by 5 bases and J by 6 bases, with 8 bases between. Germline loops: CDR1 DFQATT, CDR2 SNEGSKA (reference sequence). The CDR3 DNA is TGCAGTGCTCGAAGCCCCGAGCAGTACTTC. It specifies CSARSPEQYF.

This clone came up once. The J gene is TRBJ1-6, the V gene TRBV5-5; perhaps TRBD1 as D (6 bases). Deletions cut 1 base from V and 7 bases from J, with 12 bases between. Germline CDR1 SGHKS, CDR2 YYEKEE (reference sequence). The CDR3 runs 15 residues. In nucleotides, the CDR3 is TGTGCCAGCAGCTTGTCTACAGGGACGAATTCACCCCTCCACTTT. Translating it yields CASSLSTGTNSPLHF.

The genes are TRBV29-1 and TRBJ2-1; D unresolved. CDR3 length: 14 amino acids. The V end lost 3 bases, the J end lost 4 bases, and 13 bases lay between the germline ends. CDR1 SQVTM and CDR2 ANQGSEA come from the germline V gene. DNA of the CDR3: TGCAGCGTTGATTTGCGAGGCCGGTACAATGAGCAGTTCTTC. This sequence encodes CSVDLRGRYNEQFF.

The chain links TRBV30 to TRBJ1-6; weak D call: TRBD1 (6 bases). CDR1 is GTSNPN, CDR2 SVGIG, per germline (reference sequence). The CDR3 has 14 amino acids. V lost 3 bases, J lost 9 bases, and 15 bases lay in between. CDR3 coding DNA: TGTGCCTGGAGGGCGACAGGAGGAATTTCACCCCTCCACTTT. Amino acids: CAWRATGGISPLHF.

The chain employs TRBV2 and TRBJ1-4, with D maybe TRBD1 (5 bases). V lost 2 bases, J lost 5 bases, and 12 bases lay in between. Germline loops: CDR1 SNHLY, CDR2 FYNNEI. The CDR3 is 15 amino acids. The CDR3 DNA reads as TGTGCCAGCAGTGAAATGGGCAGGGCGAATGAAAAACTGTTTTTT. It is translated as CASSEMGRANEKLFF.

The genes are TRBV7-9 and TRBJ2-7; maybe TRBD2 (6 bases). V was cut by 3 bases and J by 6 bases, with 12 bases left in between. In germline, CDR1 is SEHNR, CDR2 FQNEAQ (reference sequence). The CDR3 extends over 13 amino acids. In DNA form, the CDR3 reads TGTGCCAGCAGCTTGCCGGGAGTTGGCGAGCAGTACTTC. This sequence encodes CASSLPGVGEQYF.

The genes are TRBV7-8 and TRBJ2-5; TRBD1 might be the D (5 bases). V gave up 1 base and J gave up 9 bases, with 18 bases separating them. CDR3 size: 15 residues. CDR1 SGHVS and CDR2 FQNEAQ come from the germline V gene. Here the CDR3 DNA reads TGTGCCAGCAGCTTAGTTGGTGCAGGGCGATCGCCCCAGTACTTC. Translated: CASSLVGAGRSPQYF. Together with reference TRBV7-8 and TRBJ2-5, the CDR3 gives the full variable domain: GAGVSQSPRYKVAKRGQDVALRCDPISGHVSLFWYQQALGQGPEFLTYFQNEAQLDKSGLPSDRFFAERPEGSVSTLKIQRTQQEDSAVYLCASSLVGAGRSPQYFGPGTRLLVL.

The chain is built from TRBV18 and TRBJ1-2, with a possible D match to TRBD1 (6 bases). The length of the CDR3 is 13 residues. Per germline, CDR1 KGHSH and CDR2 LQKENI. Trimming took 3 bases from V and 8 from J, leaving 13 bases between them. CDR3 coding DNA: TGTGCCAGCTCACCCACAGGGAATGAAGGCTACACCTTC. It specifies CASSPTGNEGYTF. Based on the CDR3 plus reference TRBV18 and TRBJ1-2, the full variable domain is NAGVMQNPRHLVRRRGQEARLRCSPMKGHSHVYWYRQLPEEGLKFMVYLQKENIIDESGMPKERFSAEFPKEGPSILRIQQVVRGDSAAYFCASSPTGNEGYTFGSGTRLTVV.

The rearrangement uses TRBV9 and TRBJ1-3; 7 bases map to TRBD1. The V and J ends lost 0 bases and 6 bases, in that order; junction bases with no gene match: 12. The CDR3 is made up of 17 amino acids. Per the germline V gene, CDR1 is SGDLS and CDR2 is YYNGEE. In DNA form, the CDR3 reads TGTGCCAGCAGCGTAGGTCCCCGGGGTCAGGGGGAAAACACCATATATTTT. Translation: CASSVGPRGQGENTIYF.